Sequencing of this T cell receptor beta chain was carried out in a study of tumor and adjacent non-tumor tissue in lung cancer. Germline CDR1 and CDR2: LGHNA and YSLEER. The CDR3 has 15 amino acids. RNA was extracted from bulk tissue without any cell sorting. The normal lung tissue was taken more than 3 cm from the tumor edge. A modified ARM-PCR protocol with three rounds of nested PCR amplified TCRbeta. TCRdb redid the calling of the multiplex PCR reads with MiXCR, one entry per CDR3 protein. The sample includes 80,000 or so distinct CDR3 sequences, approximately 80% of them seen just once. Remarks on this clonotype: As the CDR3 is not closed by the conserved phenylalanine or tryptophan, this likely results from a read error.

The V call is TRBV4-3, the J call TRBJ2-5, with D hard to call. Sequencing was carried out using distant non-tumor lung tissue. The sequence was obtained from a man aged 55 to 69 with non-small cell lung cancer. The CDR3 loop is CASSQGPGPQETQYI. In nucleotides, the CDR3 is TGCGCCAGCAGTCAAGGGCCGGGTCCCCAAGAGACCCAGTACATC.